One sample yielded the 5 T cell receptor beta chains listed below, sequenced in a study of cytomegalovirus exposure and HLA in healthy donors (dated 2017 in TCRdb). Receptors were amplified or captured by the immunoSEQ multiplex PCR assay. Entries here come from immuneACCESS through TCRdb and include only in-frame sequences with V and J called. Some clones fail to appear in such tables; in the studies checked, an unresolved V gene covers under half of the shortfall, and the cause of the remainder is unknown. The sample includes around 300,000 clones, with roughly 87% observed a single time. The ten top clones hold over 1% of the sample. The sequencing input was PBMCs. The origin of the receptors is a woman aged 25 to 39 in good health and CMV-seropositive.

The V and J genes are TRBV7-9 and TRBJ2-7; 8 nucleotides line up with TRBD2. Trimming took 5 bases from V and 5 from J; bases not matched to a gene: 11. Germline V lookup: CDR1 SEHNR, CDR2 FQNEAQ (reference sequence). The CDR3 spans 15 residues. For the CDR3, the DNA is TGTGCCAGCAGCGCCGGGGGAGCGGGAGTAAACGAGCAGTACTTC. Encoded protein: CASSAGGAGVNEQYF.

The gene calls are TRBV27 and TRBJ2-5; perhaps TRBD2 as D (6 bases). The J call may not be correct, given that the DNA end is closer to TRBJ2-7. There are 14 residues in the CDR3. Per germline, CDR1 MNHEY and CDR2 SMNVEV (reference sequence). CDR3 nucleotide sequence: TGTGCCAGCAGGTTTAGTAGCGGCTCCTACGAGCAGTACTTC. Its protein is CASRFSSGSYEQYF.

CDR3 residues: CASSQSTSETYNEQFF. The DNA for the CDR3 is TGCGCCAGCAGCCAGTCGACTAGCGAAACCTACAATGAGCAGTTCTTC. The chain combines TRBV4-1 with TRBJ2-1; 8 bases are shared with TRBD2. The ends lost 3 bases at V and 2 bases at J; junction bases unmatched: 6. CDR3 length: 16 amino acids. Germline V lookup: CDR1 MGHRA, CDR2 YSYEKL.

In this sample, this clone turned up once. J is TRBJ2-7 and V is TRBV6-5, with a weak D call TRBD2 (6 bases). Germline V gene sequence: CDR1 MNHEY, CDR2 SVGAGI. The CDR3 length is 15 residues. The V and J ends lost 3 bases and 1 base respectively, with 13 bases between them. For the CDR3, the DNA is TGTGCCAGCAGTTATGCAGGTGGGAGGTCCTACGAGCAGTACTTC. The encoded protein is CASSYAGGRSYEQYF.

The chain uses TRBV6-6 and TRBJ2-2, with D unclear. Germline V gene data show CDR1 as MNHNY and CDR2 as SVGAGI (reference sequence). CDR3 size: 15 residues. Trimming took off 7 bases at V and 5 bases at J, with 17 bases between the two ends. As DNA, the CDR3 is TGTGCCAGCACCACTGAGGTGGTGGGGACCGGGGAGCTGTTTTTT. It translates to CASTTEVVGTGELFF.